A single T cell receptor beta chain is shown here with its context. What it binds is unknown. This sample is part of a study of T cell responses to AZD1222 COVID-19 vaccine. Study observations and caveats: Baseline serostatus was positive in only six AZD1222 recipients. Clonal diversity was possibly underestimated; the donors were predominantly white British and more often female.

Germline V CDR1 and CDR2: SGHDT, YYEEEE. The germline V and J ends were trimmed by 4 bases and 2 bases, with 4 bases remaining between them. The CDR3 runs to 11 residues. Data came from immunoSEQ multiplex PCR; TCRdb stores just in-frame clones and leaves some out. The data contain 150,000 or so clones, almost 95% of them singletons. This sample comprised peripheral blood, obtained 28 days after the second AZD1222 dose. This receptor was taken from an adult who received the AZD1222 COVID-19 vaccine. The chain has TRBV5-6 and TRBJ2-7; no definite D call. CDR3 amino acids: CASSQAYEQYF. CDR3 in DNA: TGTGCCAGCAGCCAAGCCTACGAGCAGTACTTC.